The 28 T cell receptor beta chains below all came from one sample that was sequenced in a study of cytomegalovirus exposure and HLA in healthy donors. The PCR employed 60 Vbeta primers together with 13 Jbeta primers. Repertoires were generated with immunoSEQ multiplex PCR, while TCRdb's copy carries only in-frame clones and drops some. In the table there are about 42,000 clones, 50% of which are singletons. Source material: PBMCs. Source of these receptors: a human donor in good health.

This chain connects TRBV6-5 to TRBJ2-5; the D is unclear. Trimming stripped 4 bases from V and 3 bases from J, with 15 bases between. The CDR3 totals 15 residues. The germline V gene has CDR1 MNHEY and CDR2 SVGAGI. The CDR3 here is CASSLRSQWKETQYF. The CDR3 DNA is TGTGCCAGCAGTTTACGGAGTCAGTGGAAAGAGACCCAGTACTTC.

This clone showed up just a few times. J is TRBJ2-1 and V is TRBV27; 12 positions agree with TRBD2. V dropped 6 bases and J dropped 6; count of bases not matched to a gene: 6. This CDR3 is 15 amino acids long. Germline V gene lookup returns CDR1 MNHEY and CDR2 SMNVEV (reference sequence). The DNA of the CDR3 is TGTGCCAGCAGCCCGCTAGCGGGAGGGCCCAATGAGCAGTTCTTC. It specifies CASSPLAGGPNEQFF.

The J gene is TRBJ2-5, the V gene TRBV6-5; 13 bases are shared with TRBD2. The last part of the DNA fits TRBJ2-7 better; the J call may be wrong. Germline V gene data show CDR1 as MNHEY and CDR2 as SVGAGI. CDR3 length: 14 residues. In DNA, the CDR3 is TGTGCCAGCAGCCGGACTAGCGGGGGCTACGAGCAGTACTTC. Amino acid sequence: CASSRTSGGYEQYF.

There are a few counts of this clone. The chain recombines TRBV7-3 with TRBJ1-3, with D perhaps matching TRBD1 (5 bases). V was clipped by 2 bases and J by 8 bases, with 13 bases between them. The CDR3 is 14 residues long. Germline values: CDR1 SGHTA, CDR2 FQGTGA. The CDR3 here is CASSLGGSEDTIYF. DNA of the CDR3: TGTGCCAGCAGCTTAGGGGGGAGTGAAGACACCATATATTTT.

This sequence joins TRBV27 and TRBJ2-7; 11 bases match TRBD1. J was trimmed by 7 bases and V by 7 bases; bases with no gene match: 12. The CDR3 covers 15 residues. Germline V gene data show CDR1 as MNHEY and CDR2 as SMNVEV (reference sequence). The CDR3 DNA is TGTGCCAGCATTCCTACCGGGACAGGGGGAGGGGAGCAGTACTTC. Protein: CASIPTGTGGGEQYF.

The rearrangement links TRBV5-1 to TRBJ2-7; 8 bases match TRBD1. This CDR3 comprises 15 residues. Germline V CDR1 and CDR2: SGHRS, YFSETQ. V trimming: 7 bases; J trimming: 5 bases; junction bases outside the gene matches: 14. The CDR3, as DNA: TGCGCCAGCGGCGAGGCCGTGACAGGGGAACACGAGCAGTACTTC. It translates to CASGEAVTGEHEQYF.

This clone was recorded once. CDR3 DNA: TGTGCCAGCAGCCCCTGGGGGGGTCCAGAGACCCAGTACTTC. It is translated as CASSPWGGPETQYF. The rearrangement uses TRBV27 and TRBJ2-5; 7 bases fit TRBD2. J gave up 4 bases and V 6 bases, and 8 bases lay outside the gene matches. Germline CDR1 reads MNHEY; CDR2 reads SMNVEV (reference sequence). The CDR3 is made up of 14 amino acids.

The rearrangement links TRBV7-2 to TRBJ2-3, with unresolved D. The CDR3 is made up of 14 amino acids. Germline CDR1 is SGHTA and CDR2 is FQGNSA. Trimming removed 1 base from V and 3 bases from J, with 8 bases in between. The CDR3 DNA sequence: TGTGCCAGCAGCTTAGTGGTGGAGACAGATACGCAGTATTTT. It translates to CASSLVVETDTQYF.

This rearrangement joins TRBV5-4 to TRBJ2-1, with 9 bases lining up with TRBD2. The germline gives CDR1 SGHNT, CDR2 YYREEE (reference sequence). This CDR3 is 15 amino acids long. The V segment lost 4 bases and the J segment 5 bases; nucleotides outside the gene matches: 7. The CDR3 sequence: CASSVSSGNHNEQFF. The CDR3 nucleotides are TGTGCCAGCAGCGTATCTAGCGGGAATCACAATGAGCAGTTCTTC.

J is TRBJ2-7 and V is TRBV19; 9 bases match TRBD1. Germline V gives CDR1 LNHDA, CDR2 SQIVND (reference sequence). Trimming cost V 4 bases and J 3 bases; bases outside gene matches: 1. The CDR3 is made up of 13 amino acids. The CDR3 here is CASSTDRGYEQYF. The DNA of the CDR3 is TGTGCCAGTAGTACGGACAGGGGCTACGAGCAGTACTTC.

The V gene is TRBV28, the J gene TRBJ1-5; D remains ambiguous. The CDR3 spans 13 residues. The V and J ends lost 7 bases and 7 bases respectively, with 14 bases between them. Germline loops: CDR1 MDHEN, CDR2 SYDVKM. As DNA, the CDR3 is TGTGCCAGCATTAGCCCTAGAAGGCAGCCCCAGCATTTT. It yields the protein CASISPRRQPQHF.

The chain employs TRBV19 and TRBJ2-3, with 7 bases lining up with TRBD1. The CDR3 sequence is 16 residues long. Germline lookup yields CDR1 LNHDA and CDR2 SQIVND (reference sequence). The V gene end was trimmed by 3 bases and the J gene end by 1 base; junction bases not matched to a gene: 7. Written as DNA, the CDR3 is TGTGCCAGTAGTATCACGACAGGGTGGCGCACAGATACGCAGTATTTT. It encodes CASSITTGWRTDTQYF.

The rearrangement links TRBV2 to TRBJ1-1, with D possibly being TRBD1 (5 bases). With 8 bases removed from V and 1 base from J, the gap between germline ends came to 20 bases. The germline CDR1 and CDR2 sequences are SNHLY and FYNNEI. The CDR3 consists of 16 residues. CDR3 amino acids: CASPNPAGWGNTEAFF. CDR3 coding DNA: TGTGCCAGCCCCAACCCTGCAGGGTGGGGGAACACTGAAGCTTTCTTT.

This clone appeared a few times. This sequence joins TRBV18 and TRBJ2-2; D gene uncertain. V was trimmed by 4 bases and J by 1 base, leaving 13 bases between them. CDR1 is KGHSH, CDR2 LQKENI, per germline. This CDR3 has 16 residues. In nucleotides, the CDR3 is TGTGCCAGCTCACAATCAATGCAGGAGAACACCGGGGAGCTGTTTTTT. Translation gives CASSQSMQENTGELFF.

J is TRBJ1-2 and V is TRBV4-2; D unresolved. This CDR3 spans 16 amino acids. Germline CDR1 reads LGHNA; CDR2 reads YNFKEQ. V was pared by 0 bases and J by 5 bases, with 16 bases between. CDR3 DNA: TGTGCCAGCAGCCAAGATAATTCGGGAATTAGGTATGGCTACACCTTC. It encodes CASSQDNSGIRYGYTF.

This clone has just a few counts. The chain links TRBV4-3 to TRBJ2-3, with 7 bases aligning to TRBD1. The CDR3 sequence is 14 residues long. Germline CDR1 is LGHNA and CDR2 is YSLEER. After removal of 5 bases from V and 0 bases from J, the junction contained 2 bases not matched to a gene. CDR3 nucleotide sequence: TGCGCCAGCAGCACACAGGGGAGCACAGATACGCAGTATTTT. Translating it yields CASSTQGSTDTQYF.

The CDR3 sequence: CASSKAGTGWVEQFF. The CDR3 coding sequence is TGTGCCAGCAGCAAGGCCGGGACAGGGTGGGTTGAGCAGTTCTTC. The rearrangement joins TRBV7-2 to TRBJ2-1, with 9 bases identical to TRBD1. The germline V gene has CDR1 SGHTA and CDR2 FQGNSA. CDR3 size: 15 residues. Unmatched junction bases numbered 11, after V lost 5 bases and J lost 9 bases.

This clone was seen more than once but under ten times. The chain uses TRBV4-3 and TRBJ2-7; 9 bases are a match to TRBD1. The CDR3 is made up of 15 amino acids. Germline CDR1 LGHNA, CDR2 YSLEER. J was trimmed by 4 bases and V by 5 bases; bases with no gene match: 9. The CDR3 DNA follows: TGCGCCAGCAGCGCCGCCGGGACAGGGCCTTACGAGCAGTACTTC. It codes for CASSAAGTGPYEQYF.

The count of this clone is one. V gene TRBV27 combines with J gene TRBJ2-3; a possible D gene is TRBD2 (6 bases). Trimming left V 6 bases short and J 1 base short, with 11 bases between. This CDR3 region has 14 residues. The germline V gene has CDR1 MNHEY and CDR2 SMNVEV (reference sequence). CDR3 loop: CASSRRGGTDTQYF. Here the CDR3 DNA reads TGTGCCAGCAGCCGCCGCGGGGGCACAGATACGCAGTATTTT.

This clone appeared a few times. The V and J genes are TRBV5-4 and TRBJ2-7, with a weak D call TRBD1 (5 bases). CDR3 length: 17 amino acids. Looked up from germline, CDR1 is SGHNT and CDR2 is YYREEE (reference sequence). The V gene lost 0 bases and the J gene lost 2 bases, with 18 bases spanning the gap. Here the CDR3 reads CASSLGLPISRAYEQYF. CDR3 nucleotides: TGTGCCAGCAGCTTGGGGCTACCTATCTCCAGGGCCTACGAGCAGTACTTC.

CDR3 loop: CASSQEGTSGSNEQFF. Here the CDR3 DNA reads TGCGCCAGCAGCCAAGAGGGGACTAGCGGGAGCAATGAGCAGTTCTTC. The rearrangement uses TRBV4-3 and TRBJ2-1; 14 bases map to TRBD2. The V segment lost 0 bases and the J segment 6 bases; nucleotides outside the gene matches: 1. CDR1 is LGHNA, CDR2 YSLEER, per germline. The CDR3 has 16 amino acids.

This clone showed up just a few times. The chain couples TRBV4-3 to TRBJ1-1; TRBD1 matches 9 bases. Germline lookup yields CDR1 LGHNA and CDR2 YSLEER. The CDR3 is 16 amino acids. Trimming removed 1 base from V and 4 bases from J; junction bases left unmatched: 7. CDR3 sequence (DNA): TGCGCCAGCAGCCAAGGGGACAGGGTGGGCGGCACTGAAGCTTTCTTT. Translating gives CASSQGDRVGGTEAFF.

This clone has more than one count but fewer than ten. CDR3 sequence (DNA): TGTGCCAGCTCACCACCGGTTCCGGGGTGGGACACTGAAGCTTTCTTT. It encodes CASSPPVPGWDTEAFF. V is TRBV18 and J is TRBJ1-1; D is uncertain. Trimming pared 0 bases from V and 3 bases from J, leaving 14 bases between. Looked up from germline, CDR1 is KGHSH and CDR2 is LQKENI. This CDR3 is 16 amino acids long.

The rearrangement joins TRBV28 to TRBJ2-7, with TRBD1 matching 8 bases. The CDR3 totals 15 residues. V lost 8 bases and J lost 4; bases outside the gene matches: 13. CDR1 is MDHEN and CDR2 is SYDVKM in the germline V gene. DNA of the CDR3: TGTGCCAGCGCCACATTGGTGGGACAGGTGTACGAGCAGTACTTC. Its translation is CASATLVGQVYEQYF.

This chain's CDR3 is CASSSTGSNSPLHF. CDR3 nucleotide sequence: TGTGCCAGCAGCTCGACCGGGTCTAATTCACCCCTCCACTTT. The V call is TRBV7-9, the J call TRBJ1-6; no clear D gene. V lost 4 bases and J 6 bases, leaving 10 bases between the germline ends. The CDR3 contains 14 residues. Germline loops: CDR1 SEHNR, CDR2 FQNEAQ (reference sequence).

The V and J genes are TRBV18 and TRBJ1-1; weak D call: TRBD1 (6 bases). There are 14 residues in the CDR3. Germline V CDR1 and CDR2: KGHSH, LQKENI. The V end lost 4 bases, the J end lost 4 bases, and 13 bases lay between the germline ends. The CDR3, as DNA: TGTGCCAGCTCACGCGCAAGGGGGGGCACTGAAGCTTTCTTT. Translating gives CASSRARGGTEAFF.

This rearrangement joins TRBV2 to TRBJ2-1; tentative D call: TRBD1 (6 bases). CDR1 and CDR2 from the germline V gene are SNHLY and FYNNEI. Trimming took 6 bases from V and 6 from J, leaving 12 bases between them. The CDR3 spans 13 residues. This CDR3 reads CASRVAGANEQFF. The CDR3 DNA sequence: TGTGCCAGCAGGGTGGCAGGGGCCAATGAGCAGTTCTTC.

This clone has only a few counts. The genes are TRBV5-1 and TRBJ2-6; 9 nucleotides align to TRBD1. V was pared by 4 bases and J by 0 bases, with 2 bases of the junction left unmatched. From germline, CDR1 is SGHRS and CDR2 YFSETQ. The CDR3 has 16 residues. The CDR3 region is CASSPGQGSGANVLTF. CDR3 DNA sequence: TGCGCCAGCAGCCCGGGACAGGGCTCTGGGGCCAACGTCCTGACTTTC.